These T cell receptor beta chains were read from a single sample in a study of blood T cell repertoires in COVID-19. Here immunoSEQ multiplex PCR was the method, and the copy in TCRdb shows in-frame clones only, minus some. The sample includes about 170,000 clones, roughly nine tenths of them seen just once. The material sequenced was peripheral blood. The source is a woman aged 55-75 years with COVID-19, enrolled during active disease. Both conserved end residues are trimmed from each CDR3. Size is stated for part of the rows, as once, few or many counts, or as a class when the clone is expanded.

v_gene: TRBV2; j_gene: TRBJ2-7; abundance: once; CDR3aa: ASGEADRGTYEQY
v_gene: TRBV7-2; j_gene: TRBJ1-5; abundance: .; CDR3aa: ASSLPGGNQPQH
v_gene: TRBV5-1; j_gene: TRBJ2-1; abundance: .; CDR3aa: ASSLSGRSYNEQF
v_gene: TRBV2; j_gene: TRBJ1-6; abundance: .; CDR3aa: ASSEGTAEAPLH
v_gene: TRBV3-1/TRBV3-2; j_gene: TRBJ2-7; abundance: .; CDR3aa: ASSRLASGINEQY
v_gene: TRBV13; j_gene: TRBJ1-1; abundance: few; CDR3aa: ASSYDKNTEAF
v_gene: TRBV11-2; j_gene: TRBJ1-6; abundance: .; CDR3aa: ASSLPGSPLH
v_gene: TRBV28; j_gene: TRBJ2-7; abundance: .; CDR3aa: ASVLAGGPREQY
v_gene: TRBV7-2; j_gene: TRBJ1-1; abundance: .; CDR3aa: ASSLGGMGGLLMNTEAF
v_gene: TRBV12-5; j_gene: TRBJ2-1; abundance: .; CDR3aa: ASGPSSGNEQF
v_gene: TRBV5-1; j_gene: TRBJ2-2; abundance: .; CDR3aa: ASSTRGGAGELF
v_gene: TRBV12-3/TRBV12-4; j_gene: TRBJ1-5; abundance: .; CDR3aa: ASSTGVYQPQH
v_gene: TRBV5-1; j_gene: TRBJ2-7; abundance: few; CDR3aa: ASSATSGTGRLNREYEQY
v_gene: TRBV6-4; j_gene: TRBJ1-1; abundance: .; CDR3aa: ASRAGTEAF
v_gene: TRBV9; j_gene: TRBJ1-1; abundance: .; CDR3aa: ASSPITGGNTEAF
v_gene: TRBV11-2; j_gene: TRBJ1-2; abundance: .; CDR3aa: ASSLVGGYT
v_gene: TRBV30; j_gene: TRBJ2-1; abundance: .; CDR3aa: AWSVGGYNEQF
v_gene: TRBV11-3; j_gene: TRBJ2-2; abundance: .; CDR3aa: ASPSPGQTYTGELF
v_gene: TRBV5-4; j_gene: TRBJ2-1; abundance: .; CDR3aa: ASSLRRGSNEQF
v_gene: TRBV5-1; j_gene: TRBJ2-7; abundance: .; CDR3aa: ASTSEYALGEQY
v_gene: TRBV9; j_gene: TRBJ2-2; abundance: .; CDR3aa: ASETGVSNTGELF
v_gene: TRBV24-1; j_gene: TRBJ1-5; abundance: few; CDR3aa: ATSDPGGNQPQH
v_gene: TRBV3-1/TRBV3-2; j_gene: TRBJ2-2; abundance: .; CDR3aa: ASSQGPPLAITTGELF
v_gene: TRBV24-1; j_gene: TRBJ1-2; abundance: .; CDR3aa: ATSRDRASGYT
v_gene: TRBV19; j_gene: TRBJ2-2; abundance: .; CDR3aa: ASKGSGINTGELF
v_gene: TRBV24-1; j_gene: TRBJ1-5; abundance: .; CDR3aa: ATSDPREGASQPQH
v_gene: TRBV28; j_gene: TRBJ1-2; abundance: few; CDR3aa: ASSPPGQGAILGGYT
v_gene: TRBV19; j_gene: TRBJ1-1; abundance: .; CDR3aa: ASSRYRGMTGEAF
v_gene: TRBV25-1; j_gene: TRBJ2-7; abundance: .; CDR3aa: ASSPQDRVSYEQY
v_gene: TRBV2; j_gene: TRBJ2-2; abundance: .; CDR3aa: ASRGHYTGELF
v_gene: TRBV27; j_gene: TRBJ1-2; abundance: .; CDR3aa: ASSLGGRSVGYT
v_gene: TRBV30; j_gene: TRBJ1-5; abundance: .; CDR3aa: AWSVLGGGQPQH
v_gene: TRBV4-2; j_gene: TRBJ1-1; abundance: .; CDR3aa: ASSQEIGMNTEAF
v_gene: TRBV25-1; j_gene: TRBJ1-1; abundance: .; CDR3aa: ASSEWGQNTEAF
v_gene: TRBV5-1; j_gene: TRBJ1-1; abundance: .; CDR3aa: ASTPKTGHTEAF
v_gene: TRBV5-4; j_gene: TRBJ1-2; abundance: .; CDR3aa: ASSSTGSSGYT
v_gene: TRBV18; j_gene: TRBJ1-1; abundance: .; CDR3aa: ASSQKEDRASAEAF
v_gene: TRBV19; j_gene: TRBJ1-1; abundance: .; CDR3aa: ASSARQGAHAF
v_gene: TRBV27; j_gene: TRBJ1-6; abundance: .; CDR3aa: ASSLGSALH